Reported below is one T cell receptor (beta chain). Its antigen is unknown. This sample is part of a study of cytomegalovirus exposure and HLA in healthy donors. Study-wide results and limits: The study recorded fewer than 200 TCR beta chains that were cytomegalovirus-associated. That first-cohort TCR clusters tended to co-occur in the 120 or so validation repertoires was found in a later analysis.

The CDR3 contains 17 residues. Trimming cost V 2 bases and J 0 bases; bases outside gene matches: 7. Germline loops: CDR1 MNHNS, CDR2 SASEGT. Sequenced by immunoSEQ multiplex PCR; TCRdb stores in-frame clones only, minus some. The repertoire consists of roughly 200,000 clones, with around nine tenths occurring once and the leading ten covering about 7.2%. V usage is TRBV6-1 and J usage is TRBJ1-5; 7 bases line up with TRBD1. What was sequenced was PBMCs. This TCR derives from a young man in good health and CMV-seropositive. CDR3 amino acids: CASSEHGQVYSNQPQHF. In nucleotides, the CDR3 is TGTGCCAGCAGTGAACACGGACAGGTTTATAGCAATCAGCCCCAGCATTTT.